The 32 T cell receptor beta chains reported below all come from one sample, sequenced in a study of PD-1 blockade in classical Hodgkin lymphoma (dated by TCRdb to between 2020 and 2021). What the time point label conveys for this sample: cycle 4 day 1 (C4D1), after five to seven weeks of nivolumab. All trial patients had relapsed after autologous stem cell transplantation, with cohorts A, B and C differing in prior brentuximab vedotin exposure. Using a Miltenyi CD4+ T cell isolation kit, CD4+ T cells were purified from thawed PBMCs through magnetic negative selection. Library creation used the immunoSEQ multiplex PCR assay. Sourced from immuneACCESS, this table was stored by TCRdb with only in-frame sequences that have V and J called. A share of the clones is absent; for the studies checked, an unresolved V gene accounts for under half, and the remainder has no known explanation. This sample gives about 27,000 clones in total; 85% to 90% of them show up just once. Less than 2.5% of the sample lies in the top ten.

Sequencing was performed on CD4+ T cells from blood, taken before the fourth cycle of nivolumab. The receptor set was obtained from a human donor with classical Hodgkin lymphoma.

The chain combines TRBV4-1 with TRBJ2-1; D may be TRBD1 (5 bases). The V and J ends lost 1 base and 4 bases respectively, with 11 bases between them. CDR1 and CDR2 from the germline V gene are MGHRA and YSYEKL. The CDR3 has 15 amino acids. CDR3 DNA: TGCGCCAGCAGCCAAGGTCCGACAGAATACAATGAGCAGTTCTTC. This gives the protein CASSQGPTEYNEQFF.

The V and J genes are TRBV7-9 and TRBJ2-1, with a possible D match to TRBD1 (7 bases). The germline V gene encodes CDR1 SEHNR and CDR2 FQNEAQ (reference sequence). This CDR3 is built from 14 residues. Deletions cut 5 bases from V and 3 bases from J, with 11 bases between. Here the CDR3 reads CASSQGGGYNEQFF. DNA of the CDR3: TGTGCCAGCAGCCAGGGGGGCGGCTACAATGAGCAGTTCTTC.

This clone appeared once. This sequence joins TRBV7-2 and TRBJ2-5, with 7 bases fitting TRBD1. Germline V gene sequence: CDR1 SGHTA, CDR2 FQGNSA. The CDR3 is 15 amino acids. V lost 1 base and J lost 2; bases outside the gene matches: 4. The CDR3 coding sequence is TGTGCCAGCAGCTTAGTAGTGGGACAGCAAGAGACCCAGTACTTC. Amino acid sequence: CASSLVVGQQETQYF.

This rearrangement joins TRBV7-2 to TRBJ2-3; possibly TRBD1 for D (6 bases). Germline values: CDR1 SGHTA, CDR2 FQGNSA. The CDR3 consists of 15 residues. Trimming removed 3 bases from V and 1 base from J, with 11 bases in between. The CDR3 nucleotides read TGTGCCAGCAGCTTCCGACAGGTCGGCACAGATACGCAGTATTTT. Residues: CASSFRQVGTDTQYF.

The rearrangement joins TRBV30 to TRBJ2-1, with 8 bases lining up with TRBD1. V gave up 5 bases and J gave up 2 bases; unmatched junction bases: 8. CDR1 is GTSNPN and CDR2 is SVGIG in the germline V gene (reference sequence). This CDR3 has 15 residues. Here the CDR3 reads CAWDKPGQAYNEQFF. The CDR3 DNA reads as TGTGCCTGGGATAAACCGGGACAGGCCTACAATGAGCAGTTCTTC.

V usage is TRBV7-8 and J usage is TRBJ2-7; D may be TRBD2 (6 bases). V gave up 2 bases and J gave up 0 bases, with 11 bases separating them. CDR1 SGHVS and CDR2 FQNEAQ come from the germline V gene. This CDR3 is built from 15 residues. The CDR3, as DNA: TGTGCCAGCAGCTTATTGCGGGATAGCTCCTACGAGCAGTACTTC. Encoded protein: CASSLLRDSSYEQYF.

This clone appeared once. The V gene is TRBV7-2, the J gene TRBJ2-7, with 9 bases aligning to TRBD2. V shed 1 base and J 3 bases; nucleotides not matched to a gene: 7. The CDR3 consists of 16 residues. The V gene's germline CDR1 is SGHTA and CDR2 FQGNSA. CDR3 region: CASSLGPGREGYEQYF. The DNA for the CDR3 is TGTGCCAGCAGCTTAGGTCCTGGGCGGGAGGGCTACGAGCAGTACTTC.

The genes are TRBV19 and TRBJ2-3; tentatively, D is TRBD2 (5 bases). Germline CDR1 reads LNHDA; CDR2 reads SQIVND (reference sequence). V lost 10 bases and J lost 10, with 24 bases in between. The CDR3 extends over 14 amino acids. As DNA, the CDR3 is TGTGCCACTCACCCCGGGCCACGGAGGAATCCGCAGTATTTT. This sequence encodes CATHPGPRRNPQYF.

The V gene is TRBV18, the J gene TRBJ2-3, with 7 bases aligning to TRBD1. Germline CDR1 and CDR2: KGHSH and LQKENI. The J segment lost 1 base and the V segment lost 2 bases, leaving 3 bases of the junction unmatched. The CDR3 spans 15 residues. In DNA form, the CDR3 reads TGTGCCAGCTCACCAATAGGGGGCGGCACAGATACGCAGTATTTT. The encoded protein is CASSPIGGGTDTQYF.

J is TRBJ1-1 and V is TRBV21-1; the table assigns TRBD1, which was not confirmed against the DNA. TRBV21-1 is a pseudogene. The CDR3 extends over 14 amino acids. CDR3 region: CASSKGDRATEAFF. The CDR3 DNA reads as TGTGCCAGCAGCAAAGGGGACAGGGCCACTGAAGCTTTCTTT.

The chain links TRBV6-5 to TRBJ1-1, with unresolved D. V lost 7 bases and J lost 3, with 12 bases in between. Germline assignment: CDR1 MNHEY and CDR2 SVGAGI. This CDR3 region has 13 residues. CDR3 in DNA: TGTGCCAGCAAGAAAACGGACTACACTGAAGCTTTCTTT. This codes for CASKKTDYTEAFF.

CDR3 bases: TGTGCCAGCAGCTACAGGACAGGGAGCACAGATACGCAGTATTTT. As protein: CASSYRTGSTDTQYF. The chain combines TRBV7-2 with TRBJ2-3, with TRBD1 matching over 8 bases. V lost 4 bases and J lost 0; bases outside the gene matches: 3. The germline V gene has CDR1 SGHTA and CDR2 FQGNSA. The CDR3 is made up of 15 amino acids.

The rearrangement uses TRBV11-2 and TRBJ1-3; D gene ambiguous. CDR1 and CDR2 from the germline V gene are SGHAT and FQNNGV. This CDR3 is built from 16 residues. V dropped 2 bases and J dropped 1 base, with 12 bases sitting between them. CDR3 coding DNA: TGTGCCAGCAGCTTATTTCACTACCAGTCTGGAAACACCATATATTTT. Protein product: CASSLFHYQSGNTIYF.

The chain combines TRBV6-6 with TRBJ2-7; a possible D gene is TRBD1 (8 bases). The CDR3 spans 16 residues. The V end lost 5 bases, the J end lost 5 bases, and 22 bases lay between the germline ends. Germline V lookup: CDR1 MNHNY, CDR2 SVGAGI (reference sequence). Here the CDR3 DNA reads TGTGCCAGCAGTCCAGGGGGGGACAGGATTAGCCACGAGCAGTACTTC. Residues: CASSPGGDRISHEQYF.

The chain recombines TRBV5-4 with TRBJ1-2, with 9 positions matching TRBD1. The CDR3 loop spans 13 amino acids. Germline CDR1 reads SGHNT; CDR2 reads YYREEE (reference sequence). V was clipped by 4 bases and J by 8 bases; unmatched bases: 6. This chain's CDR3 is CASSRTGVYGYTF. The CDR3 nucleotides are TGTGCCAGCAGCCGGACAGGGGTCTACGGCTACACCTTC.

The chain employs TRBV18 and TRBJ1-1; unclear D gene. V shed 5 bases and J shed 2 bases, with 9 bases lying between them. CDR1 is KGHSH, CDR2 LQKENI, per germline. This CDR3 contains 13 residues. CDR3 in DNA: TGTGCCAGCTCATCCGCAGCTAACACTGAAGCTTTCTTT. Its translation: CASSSAANTEAFF.

A few counts support this clone. The chain uses TRBV5-5 and TRBJ2-7; weak D call: TRBD1 (5 bases). V shed 2 bases and J shed 2 bases, with 14 bases lying between them. This CDR3 contains 15 residues. The germline CDR1 and CDR2 sequences are SGHKS and YYEKEE (reference sequence). The CDR3 sequence is CASSFLGLGTYEQYF. In DNA, the CDR3 is TGTGCCAGCAGCTTTCTGGGGCTTGGGACCTACGAGCAGTACTTC.

This sequence joins TRBV7-5 and TRBJ1-1. TRBV7-5 is shown as a pseudogene. This CDR3 contains 14 residues. CDR3 loop: CVRSLQGSNTEAFF. Written as DNA, the CDR3 is TGTGTCAGAAGCTTACAAGGCTCGAACACTGAAGCTTTCTTT.

Comment on this clone: This sample also contains other DNA sequences that code for the same CDR3. The J gene is TRBJ2-2, the V gene TRBV5-6; no clear D gene. CDR3 length equals 15 residues. Between the trimmed V and J ends, which lost 0 bases and 0 bases, there was a span of 6 bases. Germline lookup yields CDR1 SGHDT and CDR2 YYEEEE. The CDR3, as DNA: TGTGCCAGCAGCTTGGGGGGTACGAACACCGGGGAGCTGTTTTTT. It yields the protein CASSLGGTNTGELFF.

This chain uses TRBV30 with TRBJ1-5, with unresolved D. The CDR3 spans 13 residues. V lost 0 bases, J lost 9 bases, and 12 bases lay in between. Germline CDR1 is GTSNPN and CDR2 is SVGIG (reference sequence). CDR3 region: CAWSVRLRGPQHF. The DNA for the CDR3 is TGTGCCTGGAGTGTACGGTTGCGGGGGCCCCAGCATTTT.

The chain couples TRBV5-4 to TRBJ2-5; TRBD1 might be the D (6 bases). Germline assignment: CDR1 SGHNT and CDR2 YYREEE (reference sequence). The CDR3 consists of 15 residues. V dropped 0 bases and J dropped 5 bases, with 14 bases sitting between them. CDR3 in amino acids: CASSLAGQLSETQYF. In DNA form, the CDR3 reads TGTGCCAGCAGCTTGGCTGGACAGTTAAGCGAGACCCAGTACTTC.

CDR3 region: CASSRTGGRAFF. The CDR3 DNA reads TGTGCCAGCAGCCGCACAGGGGGCCGGGCTTTCTTT. The chain is built from TRBV11-3 and TRBJ1-1; TRBD1 matches 9 bases. V shed 5 bases, J shed 11 bases, and the junction held 6 bases outside the gene matches. The CDR3 runs 12 residues. From germline, CDR1 is SGHNT and CDR2 YENEEA.

In DNA, the CDR3 is TGTGCCAGCAGCTTGAACCGGGGCCTCAATGAGCAGTTCTTC. Amino acid sequence: CASSLNRGLNEQFF. The chain links TRBV7-2 to TRBJ2-1; possibly TRBD1 or TRBD2 for D (5 bases each). Germline V lookup: CDR1 SGHTA, CDR2 FQGNSA. The V end lost 3 bases, the J end lost 6 bases, and 12 bases lay between the germline ends. The CDR3 is 14 residues long.

The chain couples TRBV28 to TRBJ1-1, with no clear D. From germline, CDR1 is MDHEN and CDR2 SYDVKM. The CDR3 runs to 13 residues. The V gene lost 2 bases and the J gene lost 4 bases, with 8 bases spanning the gap. In DNA, the CDR3 is TGTGCCAGCAGTTTAGTCGGTGGCACTGAAGCTTTCTTT. It specifies CASSLVGGTEAFF.

This chain links TRBV4-1 with TRBJ2-5, with D perhaps TRBD2 (6 bases). This CDR3 has 15 residues. Germline CDR1 reads MGHRA; CDR2 reads YSYEKL. Trimming left V 4 bases short and J 2 bases short, with 14 bases between. The CDR3 sequence: CASSPGVDRQETQYF. The CDR3 nucleotides read TGCGCCAGCAGCCCGGGGGTGGATAGACAAGAGACCCAGTACTTC.

A single count supports this clone. V and J are TRBV7-9 and TRBJ2-7, with D tentatively TRBD2 (5 bases). Germline assignment: CDR1 SEHNR and CDR2 FQNEAQ (reference sequence). The CDR3 is 14 amino acids. V was cut by 3 bases and J by 1 base, with 10 bases left in between. CDR3 nucleotide sequence: TGTGCCAGCAGCTTGAGCGGAGTTTCCTACGAGCAGTACTTC. Protein sequence: CASSLSGVSYEQYF.

J is TRBJ1-3 and V is TRBV11-2; the D is unclear. V gave up 3 bases and J gave up 0 bases, with 15 bases separating them. Germline lookup yields CDR1 SGHAT and CDR2 FQNNGV. This CDR3 has 17 amino acids. The CDR3 region is CASSLAWRPGSGNTIYF. CDR3 DNA sequence: TGTGCCAGCAGCTTGGCATGGCGTCCAGGCTCTGGAAACACCATATATTTT.

This clone has a handful of counts. The chain is built from TRBV7-9 and TRBJ1-2; a possible D gene is TRBD1 (5 bases). Germline values: CDR1 SEHNR, CDR2 FQNEAQ (reference sequence). This CDR3 is built from 15 residues. Trimming took 1 base from V and 5 from J, leaving 14 bases between them. The CDR3, as DNA: TGTGCCAGCAGCTTAGGGGAACTCAGGGATTATGGCTACACCTTC. Amino acids: CASSLGELRDYGYTF.

The chain has TRBV7-2 and TRBJ2-1; 13 nucleotides align to TRBD2. There are 15 residues in the CDR3. Germline lookup yields CDR1 SGHTA and CDR2 FQGNSA. V lost 5 bases and J lost 4; bases outside the gene matches: 2. CDR3 bases: TGTGCCAGCAGCGAACTAGCGGGAGGGTACAATGAGCAGTTCTTC. Protein product: CASSELAGGYNEQFF. The full variable domain, completed using reference TRBV7-2 and TRBJ2-1, is GAGVSQSPSNKVTEKGKDVELRCDPISGHTALYWYRQSLGQGLEFLIYFQGNSAPDKSGLPSDRFSAERTGGSVSTLTIQRTQQEDSAVYLCASSELAGGYNEQFFGPGTRLTVL.

The chain links TRBV5-4 to TRBJ1-1; D gene unclear. Germline assignment: CDR1 SGHNT and CDR2 YYREEE (reference sequence). V lost 2 bases to trimming and J lost 2 bases, with 13 bases between them. The CDR3 has 15 residues. The DNA of the CDR3 is TGTGCCAGCAGCTTTGATTACGTGGTCAACACTGAAGCTTTCTTT. It translates to CASSFDYVVNTEAFF.

The chain uses TRBV21-1 and TRBJ2-3; the table's D gene call, TRBD2, was not cross checked with the DNA. TRBV21-1 is described as a pseudogene. This CDR3 region has 14 residues. The CDR3, as DNA: TGTGCCAGCCGGCTCGGCGGAAACACAGATACGCAGTATTTT. Protein sequence: CASRLGGNTDTQYF.

The chain recombines TRBV6-1 with TRBJ1-4, with D unclear. Per the germline V gene, CDR1 is MNHNS and CDR2 is SASEGT. Trimming removed 4 bases from V and 1 base from J, with 7 bases in between. This CDR3 has 14 residues. CDR3 bases: TGTGCCAGCAGTGTGGTGGTAACTAATGAAAAACTGTTTTTT. It codes for CASSVVVTNEKLFF.